Sequencing of this T cell receptor (beta chain) was carried out in a study of vaccination effects on CD4 cells after COVID-19. As for the study in general: Within the ViraFEST assay, antigen-specific CD4+ T cells underwent expansion with viral peptide pools prior to sequencing. The median interval between the second dose and post-vaccine sampling was 72 days. Notes on the study in general: By a late point after vaccination, infection- and vaccine-induced clones had shrunk markedly through clonal contraction.

This clone was found a few times. Its antigen is not known. The CDR3 is 14 amino acids. Deletions cut 1 base from V and 4 bases from J, with 8 bases between. Germline V gene sequence: CDR1 LNHDA, CDR2 SQIVND (reference sequence). Profiled with immunoSEQ multiplex PCR; TCRdb holds only in-frame clones, not every one. This sample carries 45,000 to 60,000 clones, under 80% of them seen once, and the ten largest clones take about 7%. Culture proceeded for 10 days, and CD4+ T cells were then isolated. Two-dose vaccination with either BNT162b2 or mRNA-1273 was given to the participants. Sequences were derived from CD4+ T cells from PBMCs cultured without peptide, sampled after COVID-19 vaccination. The V call is TRBV19, the J call TRBJ1-5; D gene ambiguous. The sequence came from a human donor who received a COVID-19 vaccine. The CDR3 spells CASSIVGLNQPQHF. The CDR3 nucleotides read TGTGCCAGTAGTATAGTGGGGTTGAATCAGCCCCAGCATTTT.